This T cell receptor (beta chain) was profiled in a study of CD8 T cells in Susac syndrome (dated by TCRdb to the late 2010s). Background on the whole study: The study used repertoire sequencing to test whether antigen drove CD8+ T cell activation and differentiation in Susac syndrome. The full study reports these points: The TCR sequencing and HLA analysis was acknowledged to have included a relatively small number of individuals.

High-throughput TCR beta sequencing profiled peripheral blood CD8+ and CD4+ T cells from healthy donors, Susac syndrome patients and multiple sclerosis patients. The multiple sclerosis controls were treatment-naive patients whose relapsing-remitting disease, either stable or active, fulfilled the revised McDonald criteria. Bulk CD8+ and CD4+ T cells were purified by magnetic negative isolation, while CD8+ TEMRA cells were enriched using FACS. Blood was drawn into EDTA tubes, processed within 24 hours, and PBMCs were isolated by density gradient centrifugation. PBMCs intended for TCR sequencing were cryopreserved in liquid nitrogen and were subsequently thawed in a 37 degrees C water bath. A purity of at least 90% was achieved for sorted or isolated CD4+, CD8+ and CD8+ TEMRA cells. With regard to this clonotype: There is no known antigen for this receptor. Base qualities are missing; no much larger clone stands one base away.

RNA was extracted with the RNeasy kit and about 0.5 to 1 ug was reverse transcribed using random hexamers. TCR beta CDR3 regions were amplified with the immunoSEQ multiplex PCR assay covering 54 Vbeta and 13 Jbeta segments. To correct PCR amplification bias, a synthetic template baseline was used for both primer optimization and computational correction. The study's own analysis went as follows. Only productive sequences were kept, with reads annotated to V, D and J genes according to IMGT and analyzed in immunoSEQ Analyzer. Clonality was computed as one minus Shannon entropy normalized by log2 of the number of productive unique sequences. Public and private clones were assessed among the 100 most prevalent clones of each patient and control. Susac-specific clones were defined as absent from healthy and MS cohorts, over a thousand published viral clones and other ImmuneACCESS disease sequences. TCRdb redid the processing of the public reads, applying fastp at Q25 and MiXCR, and retained in-frame beta chains. Rows are combined by CDR3 protein, so each entry shows the most common genes and DNA. These V and J calls rely on TCRdb rather than the paper's analysis. The sample records around 140,000 distinct CDR3 sequences, 90% to 95% of which are singletons. The top ten clonotypes cover about 0.11% of the sample.

Sequenced sample: CD4+ T cells from PBMCs. The receptor was derived from a human donor with multiple sclerosis.

The CDR3: CASRDEGAGANVLTF. The nucleotide sequence is TGTGCCAGCAGAGACGAGGGGGCTGGGGCCAACGTCCTGACTTTC. Recombination joined TRBV27 with TRBJ2-6; perhaps TRBD1 is the D gene, with 6 bases matching. V gives up 6 bases and J gives up 2 bases, and the segment between their germline ends measures 11 bases. The CDR3 covers 15 residues, taking in both the cysteine and the phenylalanine. Only the CDR3 DNA is retained, 45 bases long and in frame from the first base. CDR1 and CDR2, looked up from the germline V gene (reference sequence), are MNHEY and SMNVEV.